These 30 T cell receptor beta chains share one sample of origin, sequenced in a study of Graves' ophthalmopathy and Graves' hyperthyroidism. Transcripts of RNA were the source for amplifying TCR beta CDR3 regions. After a first-round RT-PCR with HTBI primers, a second-round multiplex PCR was run. TCRdb recomputed calls from the multiplex PCR reads with MiXCR, one row per CDR3 protein. The data contain roughly 610,000 distinct CDR3 sequences, 20% to 25% of them singletons. The sequenced sample consisted of peripheral blood. All receptors come from a woman aged 18-29 years with stable Graves' hyperthyroidism. Some clones in this sample may be carry-over from other donors' samples.

In its sample, this clonotype was seen many times. CDR3 DNA: TGTGCCACCAGCCCCGAAGCTGTAAGCTCCTATAATTCACCCCTCCACTTT. Protein sequence: CATSPEAVSSYNSPLHF. This sequence joins TRBV15 and TRBJ1-6; unclear D gene. CDR3 length: 17 amino acids. The V end was cut by 5 bases, the J end by 0 bases, with 14 bases between. Per germline, CDR1 LNHNV and CDR2 YYDKDF (reference sequence).

The rearrangement joins TRBV24-1 to TRBJ1-5, with D tentatively TRBD1 (5 bases). V was pared by 5 bases and J by 0 bases, with 10 bases between. The germline gives CDR1 KGHDR, CDR2 SFDVKD. The CDR3 is 15 residues long. CDR3 in amino acids: CATSGGGYSNQPQHF. The CDR3 DNA sequence: TGTGCCACCAGTGGGGGGGGTTATAGCAATCAGCCCCAGCATTTT.

The rearrangement uses TRBV7-9 and TRBJ1-2; 9 bases fit TRBD1. Germline V CDR1 and CDR2: SEHNR, FQNEAQ (reference sequence). J gave up 3 bases and V 4 bases, and 6 bases lay outside the gene matches. The length of the CDR3 is 15 residues. The CDR3 is CASSSGTGLHYGYTF. The CDR3 DNA sequence: TGTGCCAGCAGCTCCGGGACAGGGCTTCACTATGGCTACACCTTC. The full variable domain, completed using reference TRBV7-9 and TRBJ1-2, is DTGVSQNPRHKITKRGQNVTFRCDPISEHNRLYWYRQTLGQGPEFLTYFQNEAQLEKSRLLSDRFSAERPKGSFSTLEIQRTEQGDSAMYLCASSSGTGLHYGYTFGSGTRLTVV.

This clonotype was detected a few times. The chain combines TRBV11-2 with TRBJ1-1; 8 positions match TRBD1. The V gene end was trimmed by 2 bases and the J gene end by 0 bases; junction bases not matched to a gene: 8. Germline values: CDR1 SGHAT, CDR2 FQNNGV. This CDR3 spans 17 amino acids. The CDR3 protein is CASSLRPNRGMNTEAFF. DNA of the CDR3: TGTGCCAGCAGCTTAAGGCCCAACAGGGGGATGAACACTGAAGCTTTCTTT.

At least ten counts were recorded for this clonotype. This rearrangement joins TRBV28 to TRBJ2-7; TRBD1 or TRBD2 may be the D gene (5 bases each). Per germline, CDR1 MDHEN and CDR2 SYDVKM. Trimming left V 8 bases short and J 2 bases short, with 19 bases between. The CDR3 spans 15 residues. DNA of the CDR3: TGTGCCAGCCTGAATATTGGGACCCCGCCCTACGAGCAGTACTTC. Translated: CASLNIGTPPYEQYF. Complete variable domain (other parts from reference TRBV28 and TRBJ2-7): DVKVTQSSRYLVKRTGEKVFLECVQDMDHENMFWYRQDPGLGLRLIYFSYDVKMKEKGDIPEGYSVSREKKERFSLILESASTNQTSMYLCASLNIGTPPYEQYFGPGTRLTVT.

This clonotype was observed at least ten times. V gene TRBV20-1 combines with J gene TRBJ1-2, with TRBD1 matching over 9 bases. The CDR3 extends over 15 amino acids. V trimming: 4 bases; J trimming: 4 bases; junction bases outside the gene matches: 10. Germline CDR1 is DFQATT and CDR2 is SNEGSKA (reference sequence). The CDR3 coding sequence is TGCAGTGCTACGATACAGGGGGCCGGAGGCTATGGCTACACCTTC. Its protein is CSATIQGAGGYGYTF.

This clonotype came up many times. J is TRBJ2-7 and V is TRBV28; D call uncertain. Germline V gene data show CDR1 as MDHEN and CDR2 as SYDVKM. The CDR3 contains 12 residues. The V end was cut by 5 bases, the J end by 6 bases, with 11 bases between. CDR3 in DNA: TGTGCCAGCAGTCCATGGCCTGGCGAGCAGTACTTC. Translated: CASSPWPGEQYF.

This chain uses TRBV5-1 with TRBJ2-2; maybe TRBD2 (6 bases). This CDR3 has 18 amino acids. The germline gives CDR1 SGHRS, CDR2 YFSETQ. The V and J ends lost 0 bases and 4 bases respectively, with 19 bases between them. The CDR3 region is CASSLASRLVYPTGELFF. The CDR3 DNA reads as TGCGCCAGCAGCTTGGCTTCTCGACTAGTTTATCCCACCGGGGAGCTGTTTTTT.

As to this clonotype: The junction departs from the called germline gene at one end, perhaps through a read error. The CDR3 sequence is CASRSHFF. As DNA, the CDR3 is TGTGCCAGCAGATCGCACTTCTTC. The chain has TRBV12-3 or TRBV12-4 and TRBJ2-4, with unresolved D. The CDR3 consists of 8 residues.

This clonotype was recorded at least ten times. V usage is TRBV20-1 and J usage is TRBJ1-5; D unclear. The CDR3 length is 18 residues. Per germline, CDR1 DFQATT and CDR2 SNEGSKA (reference sequence). Deletions cut 5 bases from V and 0 bases from J, with 23 bases between. The CDR3 loop is CSALAFLAGANSNQPQHF. CDR3 nucleotides: TGCAGTGCTTTAGCTTTTTTGGCAGGCGCAAATAGCAATCAGCCCCAGCATTTT.

CDR3 sequence reads: CASSFAGSASPLHF. CDR3 DNA: TGTGCCAGCAGTTTTGCAGGGTCGGCTTCACCCCTCCACTTT. V and J are TRBV27 and TRBJ1-6, with D possibly TRBD1 on 5 matching bases. Trimming pared 3 bases from V and 9 bases from J, leaving 12 bases between. The V gene's germline CDR1 is MNHEY and CDR2 SMNVEV (reference sequence). The CDR3 is 14 amino acids.

This chain connects TRBV29-1 to TRBJ1-1; no firm D call. The CDR3 sequence is 11 residues long. Per germline, CDR1 SQVTM and CDR2 ANQGSEA. V lost 6 bases and J 7 bases, leaving 12 bases between the germline ends. The CDR3 protein is CSVADQLEAFF. The CDR3 bases are TGCAGCGTCGCTGACCAGCTTGAAGCTTTCTTT.

This clonotype was detected ten times or more. V usage is TRBV11-1 and J usage is TRBJ2-7, with 8 bases that match TRBD1. The CDR3 loop spans 15 amino acids. V lost 1 base to trimming and J lost 1 base; unmatched junction nucleotides: 3. CDR1 and CDR2 from the germline V gene are SGHAT and FQDESV (reference sequence). The CDR3 nucleotides read TGTGCCAGCAGCTTAGTTCAGGGGGCTTCCTACGAGCAGTACTTC. Its translation is CASSLVQGASYEQYF. Based on the CDR3 plus reference TRBV11-1 and TRBJ2-7, the full variable domain is EAEVAQSPRYKITEKSQAVAFWCDPISGHATLYWYRQILGQGPELLVQFQDESVVDDSQLPKDRFSAERLKGVDSTLKIQPAELGDSAMYLCASSLVQGASYEQYFGPGTRLTVT.

This clonotype has a handful of counts. A much bigger clone sits one base away, suggesting this may be a read error. J is TRBJ1-6 and V is TRBV6-1; 8 positions match TRBD1. The length of the CDR3 is 16 residues. Per the germline V gene, CDR1 is MNHNS and CDR2 is SASEGT. CDR3: CASSARQGAYNSHLHF. CDR3 nucleotides: TGTGCCAGCAGTGCTCGGCAGGGGGCCTATAATTCACACCTCCACTTT.

V is TRBV6-1 and J is TRBJ2-7, with TRBD1 identical over 8 bases. The CDR3 loop spans 14 amino acids. The ends lost 6 bases at V and 1 base at J; junction bases unmatched: 5. CDR1 and CDR2 (germline): MNHNS, SASEGT. The CDR3 sequence: CASRAWTGSYEQYF. The CDR3 region has the DNA TGTGCCAGCAGGGCATGGACAGGGTCCTACGAGCAGTACTTC.

This clonotype has ten or more counts. This chain joins TRBV28 and TRBJ2-7; possibly TRBD2 for D (6 bases). Germline CDR1 and CDR2: MDHEN and SYDVKM. Trimming pared 5 bases from V and 5 bases from J, leaving 16 bases between. This CDR3 has 14 residues. The CDR3 DNA is TGTGCCAGCAGTCTCGAGCCTCAGCGGGACGAGCAGTACTTC. Protein: CASSLEPQRDEQYF. Supplemented by reference TRBV28 and TRBJ2-7, the full variable domain reads DVKVTQSSRYLVKRTGEKVFLECVQDMDHENMFWYRQDPGLGLRLIYFSYDVKMKEKGDIPEGYSVSREKKERFSLILESASTNQTSMYLCASSLEPQRDEQYFGPGTRLTVT.

With respect to this clonotype: A single base separates this from a much larger clone, so it may be a read error. The CDR3 reads CASTRTTGYGYTF. CDR3 nucleotide sequence: TGTGCCAGCACCCGAACAACAGGGTATGGCTACACCTTC. V gene TRBV12-3 or TRBV12-4 combines with J gene TRBJ1-2; D is perhaps TRBD1 (6 bases). V was shortened by 7 bases and J by 5 bases, with 14 bases between the two germline ends. CDR3 length: 13 amino acids.

This clonotype was detected many times. This chain links TRBV28 with TRBJ1-2; D is perhaps TRBD1 (6 bases). Germline loops: CDR1 MDHEN, CDR2 SYDVKM. CDR3 size: 17 residues. V was cut by 1 base and J by 7 bases, with 22 bases left in between. Here the CDR3 reads CASSLFTGSTTFSGYTF. DNA for the CDR3: TGTGCCAGCAGTTTATTTACAGGGTCCACCACCTTCTCTGGCTACACCTTC.

This clonotype was recorded many times. The chain is built from TRBV7-2 and TRBJ2-7; the D gene is possibly TRBD1 (6 bases). V was shortened by 2 bases and J by 6 bases, with 20 bases between the two germline ends. The CDR3 is made up of 16 amino acids. Germline-derived CDR1 and CDR2 are SGHTA and FQGNSA. Here the CDR3 reads CASSLPTQGLGREQYF. CDR3 sequence (DNA): TGTGCCAGCAGCTTACCGACTCAGGGGCTCGGGCGCGAGCAGTACTTC.

This clonotype has a handful of counts. J is TRBJ1-5 and V is TRBV30, with D unclear. The length of the CDR3 is 14 residues. The V and J ends lost 3 bases and 2 bases respectively, with 11 bases between them. CDR1 and CDR2 from the germline V gene are GTSNPN and SVGIG (reference sequence). CDR3 loop: CAWRENWGNQPQHF. In DNA, the CDR3 is TGTGCCTGGAGGGAGAATTGGGGCAATCAGCCCCAGCATTTT.

This clonotype was picked up many times. The chain combines TRBV2 with TRBJ2-7, with 7 bases fitting TRBD2. The CDR3 is made up of 13 amino acids. The trim removed 5 bases at V and 10 bases at J, leaving 11 bases unmatched. Germline V gene lookup returns CDR1 SNHLY and CDR2 FYNNEI. CDR3: CASSPERGYFQYF. CDR3 sequence (DNA): TGTGCCAGCAGTCCGGAGCGGGGCTATTTCCAGTACTTC.

The rearrangement links TRBV3-1 to TRBJ2-7; D is tentatively TRBD1 or TRBD2 (7 bases each). V was trimmed by 3 bases and J by 2 bases, leaving 14 bases between them. Germline V gene data show CDR1 as LGHDT and CDR2 as YNNKEL (reference sequence). The CDR3 extends over 15 amino acids. The CDR3 loop is CASSHRQGGAYEQYF. DNA of the CDR3: TGTGCCAGCAGCCACAGACAGGGAGGGGCCTACGAGCAGTACTTC.

This clonotype appeared many times. The chain couples TRBV12-3 or TRBV12-4 to TRBJ1-2, with D hard to call. This CDR3 region has 14 residues. V was shortened by 6 bases and J by 2 bases, with 13 bases between the two germline ends. CDR3: CASRGINRNYGYTF. CDR3 nucleotides: TGTGCCAGCAGAGGGATAAACAGAAACTATGGCTACACCTTC.

To note about this clonotype: A read error is likely, as this CDR3 ends without the conserved phenylalanine or tryptophan. It is unclear where the CDR3 begins or ends on the DNA, so no DNA is shown, and the CDR3 is as TCRdb lists it. The chain has TRBV12-3 or TRBV12-4 and TRBJ1-6; TRBD1 reflects the table's D call only, with no check against the DNA. Termini included, the CDR3 measures 15 amino acids. CDR3 region: CASGSDRGDNSPLRL.

This clonotype was observed at least ten times. The chain recombines TRBV28 with TRBJ2-7; 12 bases agree with TRBD2. V lost 5 bases to trimming and J lost 4 bases; unmatched junction nucleotides: 12. Per the germline V gene, CDR1 is MDHEN and CDR2 is SYDVKM. The CDR3 has 17 residues. In DNA form, the CDR3 reads TGTGCCAGCAGTCCCGGACTAGCGGGACGTCTTGCTTACGAGCAGTACTTC. It encodes CASSPGLAGRLAYEQYF. The full variable domain, completed using reference TRBV28 and TRBJ2-7, is DVKVTQSSRYLVKRTGEKVFLECVQDMDHENMFWYRQDPGLGLRLIYFSYDVKMKEKGDIPEGYSVSREKKERFSLILESASTNQTSMYLCASSPGLAGRLAYEQYFGPGTRLTVT.

This clonotype was counted many times. The chain carries TRBV2 and TRBJ2-2; D is undetermined. Trimming took off 6 bases at V and 5 bases at J, with 16 bases between the two ends. This CDR3 has 15 amino acids. In germline, CDR1 is SNHLY, CDR2 FYNNEI. CDR3 region: CASRLGWVTTGELFF. The DNA for the CDR3 is TGTGCCAGCAGATTGGGGTGGGTGACTACCGGGGAGCTGTTTTTT. Looking up the rest from reference TRBV2 and TRBJ2-2 gives the full variable domain: EPEVTQTPSHQVTQMGQEVILRCVPISNHLYFYWYRQILGQKVEFLVSFYNNEISEKSEIFDDQFSVERPDGSNFTLKIRSTKLEDSAMYFCASRLGWVTTGELFFGEGSRLTVL.

About this clonotype: A much larger clone differs from this one at a single base, so this may be a read error. The chain recombines TRBV28 with TRBJ1-1; D is perhaps TRBD1 (5 bases). The germline CDR1 and CDR2 sequences are MDHEN and SYDVKM. The CDR3 consists of 14 residues. CDR3 sequence (DNA): TGTGCCAGCAGAAGGGGCAGCCTGAACTCTGAAGCTTTCTTT. Its translation is CASRRGSLNSEAFF.

There are many counts of this clonotype. The CDR3 DNA is TGTGCCAGCACCTCCGGGACAGGTGGCTACGAGCAGTACTTC. It is translated as CASTSGTGGYEQYF. The gene calls are TRBV6-5 and TRBJ2-7; 8 bases are a match to TRBD1. This CDR3 comprises 14 residues. Germline-derived CDR1 and CDR2 are MNHEY and SVGAGI. Trimming took 7 bases from V and 3 from J; bases not matched to a gene: 8.

This clonotype has ten or more counts. The rearrangement links TRBV28 to TRBJ2-7, with TRBD1 matching over 7 bases. The CDR3 runs 14 residues. Germline values: CDR1 MDHEN, CDR2 SYDVKM. V gave up 7 bases and J gave up 3 bases; unmatched junction bases: 9. The CDR3 region has the DNA TGTGCCAGCATAATACGGACAGGAATCTACGAGCAGTACTTC. Its protein product is CASIIRTGIYEQYF.

This clonotype has only a few counts. The genes are TRBV6-1 and TRBJ1-2, with D possibly TRBD1 on 6 matching bases. The germline V gene has CDR1 MNHNS and CDR2 SASEGT. With 2 bases removed from V and 3 bases from J, the gap between germline ends came to 13 bases. CDR3 size: 15 residues. The CDR3 is CASSERQEGDYGYTF. For the CDR3, the DNA is TGTGCCAGCAGTGAACGACAGGAGGGTGACTATGGCTACACCTTC.